The 21 T cell receptor beta chains presented below share a single source sample, sequenced in a study of blood T cell repertoires in COVID-19. Assay used: immunoSEQ multiplex PCR; TCRdb lists only in-frame clones, some missing. The repertoire consists of under 300,000 clones, with roughly 86% occurring once and the leading ten covering about 7.6%. Specimen: peripheral blood. These receptors were obtained from a woman in her sixties or seventies with active or convalescent COVID-19.

The CDR3, as DNA: TGTGCCAGCAGCTATACAGGGCCCAACGTCCTGACTTTC. It codes for CASSYTGPNVLTF. The V call is TRBV5-6, the J call TRBJ2-6; tentatively, D is TRBD1 (6 bases). Germline loops: CDR1 SGHDT, CDR2 YYEEEE. This CDR3 has 13 amino acids. Trimming took 3 bases from V and 8 from J, leaving 9 bases between them. The full variable domain, rest sourced from reference TRBV5-6 and TRBJ2-6, is DAGVTQSPTHLIKTRGQQVTLRCSPKSGHDTVSWYQQALGQGPQFIFQYYEEEERQRGNFPDRFSGHQFPNYSSELNVNALLLGDSALYLCASSYTGPNVLTFGAGSRLTVL.

This clone appeared a single time. This chain joins TRBV10-3 and TRBJ1-4, with 8 positions matching TRBD1. Trimming cost V 10 bases and J 0 bases; bases outside gene matches: 13. Germline V gene data show CDR1 as ENHRY and CDR2 as SYGVKD. The CDR3 sequence is 17 residues long. The chain's CDR3 is CATRTGHASATNEKLFF. The CDR3 nucleotides are TGTGCCACTAGGACAGGGCACGCTTCTGCAACTAATGAAAAACTGTTTTTT.

The V and J genes are TRBV5-5 and TRBJ1-1; 8 bases are a match to TRBD1. Germline-derived CDR1 and CDR2 are SGHKS and YYEKEE (reference sequence). The CDR3 has 14 residues. Trimming removed 4 bases from V and 10 bases from J; junction bases left unmatched: 12. The DNA of the CDR3 is TGTGCCAGCAGCCAGATTGGCCCAGGGGGCTTAGCTTTCTTT. Residues: CASSQIGPGGLAFF.

The V call is TRBV6-2 or TRBV6-3, the J call TRBJ1-6; 8 bases agree with TRBD1. J lost 6 bases, V lost 0 bases, and 1 base had no gene match. The CDR3 has 15 amino acids. Looked up from germline, CDR1 is MNHEY and CDR2 is SVGEGT. CDR3: CASSYSGQANSPLHF. The CDR3 DNA is TGTGCCAGCAGTTACTCGGGACAGGCTAATTCACCCCTCCACTTT.

The chain has TRBV6-5 and TRBJ2-7, with unresolved D. V dropped 6 bases and J dropped 5 bases, with 14 bases sitting between them. From germline, CDR1 is MNHEY and CDR2 SVGAGI. The CDR3 spans 13 residues. The CDR3 loop is CASSRISVHEQYF. The CDR3 DNA reads as TGTGCCAGCAGCCGGATCAGCGTCCACGAGCAGTACTTC.

The rearrangement joins TRBV6-6 to TRBJ1-1, with D unclear. The V end was cut by 2 bases, the J end by 1 base, with 11 bases between. This CDR3 has 15 residues. Germline V gene sequence: CDR1 MNHNY, CDR2 SVGAGI (reference sequence). The CDR3 loop reads CASSYPWSSNTEAFF. CDR3 DNA sequence: TGTGCCAGCAGTTACCCGTGGAGTTCGAACACTGAAGCTTTCTTT.

The chain employs TRBV5-6 and TRBJ2-1; 12 bases agree with TRBD2. This CDR3 comprises 17 residues. V shed 2 bases and J 0 bases; nucleotides not matched to a gene: 3. Germline loops: CDR1 SGHDT, CDR2 YYEEEE. The CDR3 DNA sequence: TGTGCCAGCAGCTTACTAGCGGGGGGCAGCTCCTACAATGAGCAGTTCTTC. Protein sequence: CASSLLAGGSSYNEQFF.

The V gene is TRBV6-5, the J gene TRBJ2-6; 9 bases align to TRBD1. The length of the CDR3 is 14 residues. The V gene's germline CDR1 is MNHEY and CDR2 SVGAGI. The V and J ends lost 6 bases and 9 bases, in that order; junction bases with no gene match: 6. This CDR3 is CASSPQGALNVLTF. The CDR3, as DNA: TGTGCCAGCAGCCCACAGGGGGCGCTCAACGTCCTGACTTTC.

The V gene is TRBV6-5, the J gene TRBJ2-7; 7 bases map to TRBD1. CDR3 length: 15 amino acids. Germline-derived CDR1 and CDR2 are MNHEY and SVGAGI. After removal of 8 bases from V and 4 bases from J, the junction contained 14 bases not matched to a gene. The CDR3 loop reads CASSAVSGQKYEQYF. Here the CDR3 DNA reads TGTGCCAGCTCTGCCGTATCGGGACAGAAGTACGAGCAGTACTTC.

V is TRBV6-2 or TRBV6-3 and J is TRBJ1-5, with 7 positions matching TRBD1. Germline CDR1 and CDR2: MNHEY and SVGEGT. The CDR3 is made up of 14 amino acids. Germline trimming cut 6 bases from V and 5 bases from J; bases unmatched to any gene: 7. This chain's CDR3 is CASSATGPDQPQHF. For the CDR3, the DNA is TGTGCCAGCAGCGCGACAGGGCCGGATCAGCCCCAGCATTTT.

This clone was seen more than once but under ten times. The V and J genes are TRBV19 and TRBJ1-2; D is undetermined. V gave up 6 bases and J gave up 0 bases, with 5 bases separating them. The CDR3 length is 12 residues. CDR1 and CDR2 (germline): LNHDA, SQIVND (reference sequence). The CDR3 here is CASRSANYGYTF. In DNA, the CDR3 is TGTGCCAGTAGGTCAGCTAACTATGGCTACACCTTC.

In this sample, this clone turned up once. CDR3 DNA: TGTGCCAGTAGTAGTCCCCCGTTGGGACAGGGCAACGAGCAGTACTTC. Protein sequence: CASSSPPLGQGNEQYF. J is TRBJ2-7 and V is TRBV19, with 9 bases identical to TRBD1. J gave up 5 bases and V 4 bases, and 12 bases lay outside the gene matches. The CDR3 is made up of 16 amino acids. The germline gives CDR1 LNHDA, CDR2 SQIVND (reference sequence).

The V gene is TRBV2, the J gene TRBJ2-2, with TRBD1 identical over 8 bases. The CDR3 is 15 residues long. CDR1 and CDR2 (germline): SNHLY, FYNNEI. V lost 7 bases to trimming and J lost 4 bases; unmatched junction nucleotides: 8. The CDR3 sequence is CASNPGQGPTGELFF. CDR3 coding DNA: TGTGCCAGCAACCCAGGACAGGGCCCCACCGGGGAGCTGTTTTTT.

As to this clone: Other DNA variants within this sample encode the same CDR3. This sequence joins TRBV7-9 and TRBJ1-2; possible D gene TRBD1, 6 bases. V lost 1 base to trimming and J lost 7 bases, with 10 bases between them. The CDR3 runs 13 residues. Germline assignment: CDR1 SEHNR and CDR2 FQNEAQ (reference sequence). CDR3: CASSLVGGAGYTF. The DNA for the CDR3 is TGTGCCAGCAGCTTAGTTGGGGGCGCTGGCTACACCTTC.

This clone was observed a few times. The rearrangement links TRBV29-1 to TRBJ1-6; D gene ambiguous. In germline, CDR1 is SQVTM, CDR2 ANQGSEA. V dropped 4 bases and J dropped 8 bases, with 12 bases sitting between them. CDR3 length: 13 residues. CDR3 coding DNA: TGCAGCGTTGCGGAACAGATTGATTCACCCCTCCACTTT. Encoded protein: CSVAEQIDSPLHF.

The V and J genes are TRBV6-2 or TRBV6-3 and TRBJ1-1; D is unclear. Germline CDR1 MNHEY, CDR2 SVGEGT. The CDR3 consists of 11 residues. The V and J ends lost 4 bases and 3 bases respectively, with 3 bases between them. The CDR3 region has the DNA TGTGCCAGCAGTTCCTACACTGAAGCTTTCTTT. Its protein product is CASSSYTEAFF.

The CDR3 sequence is CASSQEGPEEKLFF. CDR3 nucleotides: TGTGCCAGCAGCCAAGAGGGGCCGGAGGAAAAACTGTTTTTT. The V call is TRBV3-1 (or the pseudogene TRBV3-2), the J call TRBJ1-4, with a tentative D call TRBD1 (5 bases). Looked up from germline, CDR1 is LGHDT and CDR2 is YNNKEL (reference sequence). Between the trimmed V and J ends, which lost 0 bases and 8 bases, there was a span of 10 bases. The CDR3 consists of 14 residues.

The rearrangement uses TRBV4-1 and TRBJ2-7; D may be TRBD2 (5 bases). This CDR3 region has 18 residues. Germline V gene lookup returns CDR1 MGHRA and CDR2 YSYEKL. V was pared by 3 bases and J by 4 bases, with 25 bases between. CDR3 protein: CASSHQEGSVAIQYEQYF. CDR3 DNA sequence: TGCGCCAGCAGCCACCAAGAGGGCTCGGTTGCCATTCAATACGAGCAGTACTTC.

The chain is built from TRBV27 and TRBJ2-1, with 11 bases lining up with TRBD2. The length of the CDR3 is 17 residues. V gave up 3 bases and J gave up 5 bases; unmatched junction bases: 9. From germline, CDR1 is MNHEY and CDR2 SMNVEV (reference sequence). The CDR3, as DNA: TGTGCCAGCAGTTTTCTCCTTAGCGGGGGGGCAGACAATGAGCAGTTCTTC. Encoded protein: CASSFLLSGGADNEQFF.

The CDR3 DNA reads as TGTGCCAGCAGTGTGGCAGGGAAGGTCAAAAACATTCAGTACTTC. The encoded protein is CASSVAGKVKNIQYF. The V and J genes are TRBV2 and TRBJ2-4; possible D gene TRBD1, 5 bases. Germline lookup yields CDR1 SNHLY and CDR2 FYNNEI. V dropped 4 bases and J dropped 3 bases, with 13 bases sitting between them. CDR3 length: 15 residues.

The chain recombines TRBV9 with TRBJ1-1, with D perhaps matching TRBD1 (5 bases). The CDR3 consists of 15 residues. Germline V gene data show CDR1 as SGDLS and CDR2 as YYNGEE. Trimming left V 4 bases short and J 8 bases short, with 21 bases between. CDR3 in amino acids: CASSPSGNRHSEAFF. The CDR3, as DNA: TGTGCCAGCAGCCCATCAGGCAACAGGCACTCGGAAGCTTTCTTT. The complete variable domain, with remaining parts taken from reference TRBV9 and TRBJ1-1, reads DSGVTQTPKHLITATGQRVTLRCSPRSGDLSVYWYQQSLDQGLQFLIQYYNGEERAKGNILERFSAQQFPDLHSELNLSSLELGDSALYFCASSPSGNRHSEAFFGQGTRLTVV.